The present TCR beta chain was sequenced within a study of cytomegalovirus exposure and HLA in healthy donors (dated by TCRdb to about 2017). About the study as a whole: An earlier analysis of approximately 600 of the donors reported approximately 270 Gb of sequence data and 117 million unique TCR beta sequences from 150 million to 200 million T cells. An early release covering over 500 HLA-typed donors comprised roughly 300 gigabases of sequencing data and approximately 80 million unique TCR sequences. Of the approximately 400 genotyped donors, roughly 80% fell in the genetic ancestry cluster associated with self-reported Caucasian donors. The study aimed to test whether cataloging public T cell receptors could reveal signatures of past pathogen exposure. Using immunosequencing, the study profiled T cell repertoires from approximately 700 subjects and related those repertoires to cytomegalovirus serostatus. Besides the first cohort of 666 subjects, a separate validation cohort made up of 120 different subjects was used. The study combined high-throughput TCR immunosequencing, statistical association of individual TCRs with disease status, and machine learning to predict cytomegalovirus infection status. To study patterns of TCR occurrence, a later analysis re-analyzed previously published TCR beta repertoires from 700 or so donors and added high-resolution HLA genotyping. Rather than using new phenotypic data, the later analysis identified candidate immune exposures from TCR beta sequences and from how often those sequences occurred across donors. In an earlier analysis of 500 to 650 of the donors, high-throughput TCR beta sequencing was used to judge whether each TCR beta V gene segment behaved as functional or pseudogenic. Donor age, sex, ethnicity and CMV serostatus were compiled alongside the repertoire data. Genome-wide SNP genotypes for about 65% of the 666 donors were used in a later genetic analysis, which treated that subset as a discovery cohort. Every discovery cohort repertoire had been produced on one sequencing platform. Class I and class II HLA loci were covered by the typing at four-digit resolution. The number of typed donors differed by locus: about 629-630 for A, B, C, DRB1 and DQB1; 500 to 550 for DQA1; approximately 600 for DPA1; and roughly 470 for DPB1. Roughly 5 DR-DQ haplotypes were treated as single units for association and clustering because of strong linkage in the cohort. Across 398 genotyped donors of the cohort, an average of 235,054 unique TCR beta nucleotide sequences per donor were sequenced, and around 20% of those sequences were non-productive. Paper-wide results and their limitations: HLA typing was unavailable for some donors at each locus, so association tests used only the typed subset. While some public TCRs were present in many individuals, most TCR sequences turned up only very rarely across donors. A later genetic analysis associated a missense DCLRE1C variant with V-gene and J-gene trimming of TCR beta chains, and an independent cohort replicated the association. In an earlier analysis of approximately 600 of the donors, most TCR beta V segments were observed in productive rearrangements about 87% or about 30% of the time, broadly matching IMGT annotations. Presence/absence analyses assumed roughly uniform sequencing depth across donors, an assumption that may not hold. A total of some 180 TCR beta chains were listed by the study as associated with cytomegalovirus. In vitro tests confirmed that a few of the cytomegalovirus-associated TCR beta chains recognize cytomegalovirus antigens. Most CMV-associated TCR beta chains appeared to be HLA-restricted in a later analysis, and the HLA associations seemed to be driven largely by CMV exposure. CMV serostatus was the only immune exposure information available for the cohort. This cohort had only TCR beta chains sequenced, and the lack of alpha or paired-chain data limited which features could be detected. Correlated functional status among segregating V segments might be attributable to linkage disequilibrium, but an unknown experimental factor could not be ruled out. A later analysis found that TCR association rates varied across HLA loci, with DRB1 alleles showing the most associated TCRs and HLA-C alleles the fewest. According to a later genetic analysis, donors in an Asian-associated ancestry cluster had fewer N-insertions in productive TCRs than the roughly 660-donor mean. When HLA alleles, especially DR and DQ, strongly co-occurred, attributing TCR associations to individual alleles was difficult. A cluster of highly shared sequence variants was judged likely to be a technical artifact of the sequencing pipeline. In a later analysis, HLA-associated TCR beta chains showed more clonal expansion and lower generation probabilities than non-associated chains that were equally common. A further reported finding was that TCR beta sequences accurately predicted the HLA-A and HLA-B alleles for most subjects in the first cohort. It was suggested by the authors that the approach could potentially be generalized to other disease states and immunological phenotypes. A later analysis associated some 17,000 TCR beta sequences with specific HLA alleles at a false discovery rate of 0.05. Because counts were too low, fewer than 20 rarely observed V segments, including chromosome 9 orphons, were excluded from the earlier analysis of several hundred of the donors. In both the original and validation cohorts, the classifier was reported to diagnose cytomegalovirus status with high specificity and sensitivity. Some IMGT-functional V segments, including TRBV6-2 and TRBV6-3, could not be told apart with the 87-base-pair reads, so those segments were excluded. A later analysis reported that several top co-occurrence clusters appeared linked to parvovirus B19, influenza, CMV and Epstein-Barr virus.

In this sample, this clone turned up a few times. This clone's antigen is unknown. The input lacks base qualities; no much larger clone sits a single base away. Reading from cysteine to phenylalanine, the CDR3 counts 14 amino acids. The retained sequence is limited to the CDR3, 42 bases, with the frame set at the first base. CDR1 SGHRS and CDR2 YFSETQ were looked up in the germline V gene. Relative to germline, V is 1 base shorter and J is 5 bases shorter, with 12 bases between their ends. The cohort consisted of more than 650 healthy bone marrow donors. Cohort members were all nominally healthy when sampled, although unrecorded immune exposures were likely present. The donor was CMV seronegative and was included in the group of over 300 seronegative cohort members. Every donor gave a peripheral blood sample, and the peripheral blood mononuclear cells from that sample were used for TCR beta sequencing. The Qiagen DNeasy Blood Extraction Kit was used to extract genomic DNA from the blood cell samples.

Library construction relied on the immunoSEQ multiplex PCR assay. The multiplex PCR relied on a mix of 60 forward primers for TCR Vbeta segments and 13 reverse primers for TCR Jbeta segments. A multiplex PCR assay on genomic DNA amplified the CDR3 region of rearranged TCR beta genes. On the Illumina HiSeq System, the amplified TCR beta libraries were sequenced as 87-base-pair reads. Per the original workflow: In a later analysis, 70 million to 95 million unique TCR beta chains were counted across the 690 or so repertoires, and roughly 10 million of these chains were shared by at least two donors. Raw reads were error-corrected and collapsed into unique sequences by a nearest-neighbor algorithm in which closely related sequences were merged to remove PCR and sequencing errors. Alignment of CDR3 sequences to IMGT reference sequences was used to assign V, D and J gene segments. For a sequence to be retained, a match of at least six nucleotides to both a V gene segment and a J gene segment was required. A rearrangement counted as productive if the CDR3 had no stop codons and remained in frame with V and J, and every other rearrangement counted as non-productive. Following IMGT convention, CDR3 was defined as the stretch from the second conserved V-encoded cysteine to the conserved J-encoded phenylalanine. The earlier analysis of 450 to 750 of the donors excluded any sequence lacking an unambiguous match to a single V gene segment. In an earlier analysis of several hundred of the donors, V segments were called functional above 56.7% productive rearrangements and were called segregating when the between-donor standard deviation exceeded 5%. To diagnose cytomegalovirus status from the catalog of TCR beta chain sequences, a statistical classification framework was built. A later analysis assigned V and J genes by comparing TCR nucleotide sequences with IMGT/GENE-DB human TR gene sequences. The TCRdist pipeline was used in a later analysis to assign CDR3 sequences and most-parsimonious VDJ recombination scenarios. A later analysis defined each TCR beta chain by its CDR3 amino acid sequence plus V-gene family, and excluded reads lacking a unique V-gene family. To address suspected cross-contamination and a sequencing artifact, a later analysis removed 592 highly shared, low-generation-probability nucleotide sequences. In a later analysis, a clonal expansion index was calculated for each public chain from normalized within-repertoire ranks of inferred template counts. In a later analysis, generation probabilities were computed with a VDJ recombination model fitted to out-of-frame rearrangements, and the resulting probabilities were checked against IGoR. In a later analysis, TCR-TCR, TCR-HLA and TCR-CMV co-occurrence was scored with hypergeometric tests, and a repertoire-size bias correction was applied to TCR pairs. In a later analysis, false discovery rates were estimated by permuting HLA or CMV assignments 20 times. In a later analysis, co-occurring TCRs were grouped using DBSCAN, and TCRdist sequence similarity was added for clustering within HLA-allele-positive subsets. Co-occurrence clustering excluded repertoires with fewer than 30,000 or more than 120,000 public chains, plus five with anomalous nucleotide sharing. This is the immuneACCESS table as TCRdb keeps it, with only in-frame sequences that have V and J called. A part of the clones is gone; compared with another copy, unresolved V genes explain less than half, and the rest is unexplained. That table furnishes V, J and clone size, whereas the DNA furnished D and trimming. Within this sample are about 110,000 clones, with approximately 15% of them counted one time only. Over 1.5% of the sample comes from the top ten.

The TCR was taken from a young woman in good health and CMV-seronegative. The sequencing sample was made of PBMCs. The chain joins TRBV5-1 to TRBJ1-1; too little of a D gene remains to name it. The base sequence is TGCGCCAGCAGCTTGTGGTGGGGAGGAACTGAAGCTTTCTTT. The resulting protein is CASSLWWGGTEAFF. The full variable domain, completed from the reference TRBV5-1 and TRBJ1-1 proteins outside the CDR3, reads KAGVTQTPRYLIKTRGQQVTLSCSPISGHRSVSWYQQTPGQGLQFLFEYFSETQRNKGNFPGRFSGRQFSNSRSEMNVSTLELGDSALYLCASSLWWGGTEAFFGQGTRLTVV.